Shown below are 25 T cell receptor beta chains from a single sample sequenced in a study of T-cell reconstitution after alpha-beta-depleted transplantation in children. The TCRbeta library incorporated unique molecular identifiers. Each CDR3 protein is one row after TCRdb ran MiXCR on the PCR reads. The repertoire consists of almost 600,000 distinct CDR3 sequences, with roughly a quarter occurring once and the leading ten covering 30% to 45%. The sample consisted of PBMCs, taken before TCRalphabeta/CD19-depleted stem cell transplant. All receptors derive from a boy under two years old with Wiskott-Aldrich syndrome, due to receive a stem cell transplant.

This clonotype has a single count. This chain uses TRBV20-1 with TRBJ2-7, with D perhaps TRBD2 (6 bases). V dropped 5 bases and J dropped 0 bases, with 17 bases sitting between them. Germline V lookup: CDR1 DFQATT, CDR2 SNEGSKA (reference sequence). This CDR3 contains 15 residues. The CDR3 spells CSASALAKGSYEQYF. Here the CDR3 DNA reads TGCAGTGCTTCCGCCCTAGCGAAGGGCTCCTACGAGCAGTACTTC.

The V gene is TRBV5-1, the J gene TRBJ1-5; D is uncertain. Trimming left V 8 bases short and J 1 base short, with 10 bases between. The CDR3 sequence is 13 residues long. The germline V gene encodes CDR1 SGHRS and CDR2 YFSETQ. The DNA for the CDR3 is TGCGCCAGTAGTACAACGAGCAATCAGCCCCAGCATTTT. Translated: CASSTTSNQPQHF.

The V gene is TRBV6-1, the J gene TRBJ2-2, with 9 bases that match TRBD1. The CDR3 sequence is 16 residues long. CDR1 is MNHNS, CDR2 SASEGT, per germline. Trimming took 6 bases from V and 1 from J; bases not matched to a gene: 6. This CDR3 is CASRRPGQGNTGELFF. The CDR3, as DNA: TGTGCCAGCAGGAGACCGGGACAGGGGAACACCGGGGAGCTGTTTTTT.

The rearrangement links TRBV28 to TRBJ2-3; 7 nucleotides align to TRBD1. V trimming: 4 bases; J trimming: 0 bases; junction bases outside the gene matches: 10. The germline V gene has CDR1 MDHEN and CDR2 SYDVKM. CDR3 length: 17 residues. This chain's CDR3 is CASSSSTGLGSTDTQYF. The CDR3 nucleotides are TGTGCCAGCAGTTCATCGACAGGGCTTGGGAGCACAGATACGCAGTATTTT.

This sequence joins TRBV10-3 and TRBJ2-1, with D possibly TRBD2 on 5 matching bases. The germline V gene encodes CDR1 ENHRY and CDR2 SYGVKD. The CDR3 has 13 amino acids. Trimming shortened V by 6 bases and J by 7 bases, and 13 bases separated the two germline ends. This CDR3 is CAIRRETQNEQFF. The CDR3 nucleotides read TGTGCCATCAGGAGGGAGACCCAAAATGAGCAGTTCTTC.

The chain links TRBV15 to TRBJ2-7; tentatively, D is TRBD2 (5 bases). The CDR3 is 15 amino acids. CDR1 is LNHNV, CDR2 YYDKDF, per germline (reference sequence). V gave up 4 bases and J gave up 1 base, with 14 bases separating them. The CDR3 DNA reads as TGTGCCACCAGCACGGTCGGTCGGGGTTCCTACGAGCAGTACTTC. It specifies CATSTVGRGSYEQYF.

This clonotype has just one count. A junction end diverges from the germline sequence, so it may reflect a read error. The chain employs TRBV27 and TRBJ1-2; TRBD1 agrees at 8 bases. This CDR3 has 17 residues. Germline assignment: CDR1 MNHEY and CDR2 SMNVEV (reference sequence). DNA of the CDR3: TGTGCCAGCAGTTTACCTAACAGGGGGAAGGGTAACTATGGCGACACCTTC. It codes for CASSLPNRGKGNYGDTF.

The rearrangement joins TRBV7-9 to TRBJ2-7, with 7 bases aligning to TRBD1. J lost 5 bases, V lost 4 bases, and 8 bases had no gene match. The CDR3 extends over 14 amino acids. CDR1 is SEHNR, CDR2 FQNEAQ, per germline (reference sequence). The CDR3 loop is CASSSTGSKDEQYF. The CDR3 DNA is TGTGCCAGCAGCTCGACAGGGTCTAAGGACGAGCAGTACTTC.

This clonotype occurred a few times. This chain links TRBV19 with TRBJ2-1; 7 bases align to TRBD2. Trimming took 7 bases from V and 0 from J; bases not matched to a gene: 15. The V gene's germline CDR1 is LNHDA and CDR2 SQIVND (reference sequence). The CDR3 runs to 18 residues. The CDR3 reads CASTFSGIGSSSYNEQFF. In nucleotides, the CDR3 is TGTGCCAGTACTTTCAGCGGGATAGGGTCTAGCTCCTACAATGAGCAGTTCTTC.

The V gene is TRBV27, the J gene TRBJ1-4; weak D call: TRBD1 (6 bases). CDR3 size: 13 residues. V gave up 6 bases and J gave up 7 bases, with 12 bases separating them. From germline, CDR1 is MNHEY and CDR2 SMNVEV (reference sequence). The CDR3 loop is CASSTGFGEKLFF. DNA of the CDR3: TGTGCCAGCAGCACAGGGTTCGGTGAAAAACTGTTTTTT.

This sequence joins TRBV6-2 or TRBV6-3 and TRBJ2-1; D gene unclear. Per germline, CDR1 MNHEY and CDR2 SVGEGT. The V gene lost 2 bases and the J gene lost 8 bases, with 10 bases spanning the gap. There are 13 residues in the CDR3. The CDR3, as DNA: TGTGCCAGCAGTTACCGGCCGGGCGATGAGCAGTTCTTC. Translation gives CASSYRPGDEQFF.

CDR3 sequence: CASSFTSEGGQYF. The CDR3 DNA is TGTGCCAGCAGCTTCACCTCGGAGGGCGGGCAGTATTTT. The chain joins TRBV7-2 to TRBJ2-3; possibly TRBD2 for D (6 bases). Germline lookup yields CDR1 SGHTA and CDR2 FQGNSA. The germline V and J ends were trimmed by 3 bases and 11 bases, with 15 bases remaining between them. The CDR3 runs to 13 residues.

The chain recombines TRBV5-1 with TRBJ2-3; 10 bases are shared with TRBD1. Trimming took 2 bases from V and 2 from J; bases not matched to a gene: 8. The CDR3 has 17 residues. Germline CDR1 and CDR2: SGHRS and YFSETQ. The CDR3 sequence is CASSFHGTGANTDTQYF. CDR3 nucleotide sequence: TGCGCCAGCAGCTTCCACGGGACAGGGGCCAACACAGATACGCAGTATTTT.

V gene TRBV12-3 or TRBV12-4 combines with J gene TRBJ1-2; 7 bases are a match to TRBD1. Unmatched junction bases numbered 5, after V lost 5 bases and J lost 8 bases. The CDR3 totals 12 residues. The CDR3 nucleotides read TGTGCCAGCAGTATCTACAGGGGCGGCTACACCTTC. Its protein is CASSIYRGGYTF.

The chain joins TRBV12-3 or TRBV12-4 to TRBJ2-1; maybe TRBD2 (6 bases). This CDR3 is 16 amino acids long. The V and J ends lost 6 bases and 8 bases respectively, with 23 bases between them. DNA of the CDR3: TGTGCCAGCAGCCTAAGGAGGGCCATCCAGGAGGATGAGCAGTTCTTC. Protein: CASSLRRAIQEDEQFF.

This chain joins TRBV5-1 and TRBJ2-7; the D is unclear. The length of the CDR3 is 14 residues. Germline assignment: CDR1 SGHRS and CDR2 YFSETQ. V dropped 0 bases and J dropped 6 bases, with 13 bases sitting between them. The CDR3 bases are TGCGCCAGCAGCTTGGCTATGCCGCCGGGCGAGCAGTACTTC. Translation: CASSLAMPPGEQYF.

This clonotype showed up just a few times. The V gene is TRBV7-2, the J gene TRBJ2-1, with 15 bases that match TRBD2. CDR1 is SGHTA, CDR2 FQGNSA, per germline. This CDR3 comprises 14 residues. The junction had 7 bases not matched to a gene; V was cut back by 5 bases and J by 14 bases. CDR3 DNA sequence: TGTGCCAGCAGCCAAAGGACTAGCGGGAGGGAGAAGTTCTTC. Protein sequence: CASSQRTSGREKFF.

This clonotype was detected a few times. The chain couples TRBV7-2 to TRBJ2-4, with D unclear. The CDR3 is 13 amino acids. Germline V CDR1 and CDR2: SGHTA, FQGNSA. V shed 3 bases and J shed 7 bases, with 10 bases lying between them. The CDR3 loop reads CASSFKGGNIQYF. Written as DNA, the CDR3 is TGTGCCAGCAGCTTTAAGGGTGGGAACATTCAGTACTTC.

CDR3 amino acids: CSAAGRNTEAFF. CDR3 bases: TGCAGTGCCGCAGGACGGAACACTGAAGCTTTCTTT. This rearrangement joins TRBV20-1 to TRBJ1-1; D not resolved. Germline CDR1 reads DFQATT; CDR2 reads SNEGSKA (reference sequence). The CDR3 sequence is 12 residues long. V lost 6 bases, J lost 1 base, and 9 bases lay in between.

This clonotype has a handful of counts. This sequence joins TRBV25-1 and TRBJ2-5, with D uncertain. Germline loops: CDR1 MGHDK, CDR2 SYGVNS. The CDR3 has 13 residues. The ends were cut back, 8 bases at V and 2 bases at J, with 12 bases in the middle. The CDR3, as DNA: TGTGCCAGCGGCCGGCAAGAACAAGAGACCCAGTACTTC. Translated, it gives CASGRQEQETQYF.

The chain carries TRBV29-1 and TRBJ2-6, with D uncertain. Per germline, CDR1 SQVTM and CDR2 ANQGSEA. The CDR3 has 14 amino acids. Deletions cut 7 bases from V and 0 bases from J, with 10 bases between. CDR3 region: CSAVDGSGANVLTF. CDR3 bases: TGCAGCGCAGTGGACGGCTCTGGGGCCAACGTCCTGACTTTC.

V gene TRBV20-1 combines with J gene TRBJ2-5; D is possibly TRBD1 (6 bases). The germline V and J ends were trimmed by 7 bases and 2 bases, with 11 bases remaining between them. The germline CDR1 and CDR2 sequences are DFQATT and SNEGSKA (reference sequence). The CDR3 totals 12 residues. The CDR3 DNA is TGCAGTGGAAGGACAGTACAAGAGACCCAGTACTTC. It encodes CSGRTVQETQYF.

The chain has TRBV24-1 and TRBJ2-2, with D possibly TRBD1 on 5 matching bases. Trimming cost V 7 bases and J 4 bases, with 6 bases left between them. This CDR3 is built from 12 residues. The V gene's germline CDR1 is KGHDR and CDR2 SFDVKD. The CDR3 nucleotides read TGTGCCACCAGCGACAGCACCGGGGAGCTGTTTTTT. Encoded protein: CATSDSTGELFF.

The CDR3 coding sequence is TGCAGTGCTAGCCGCGATGCCTTAGGGAATGAGCAGTTCTTC. It encodes CSASRDALGNEQFF. This chain connects TRBV20-1 to TRBJ2-1; unclear D gene. Germline assignment: CDR1 DFQATT and CDR2 SNEGSKA (reference sequence). V dropped 3 bases and J dropped 7 bases, with 16 bases sitting between them. The CDR3 length is 14 residues.

The rearrangement links TRBV15 to TRBJ1-6, with D possibly being TRBD1 (6 bases). The V end lost 0 bases, the J end lost 9 bases, and 15 bases lay between the germline ends. The CDR3 covers 16 residues. The germline gives CDR1 LNHNV, CDR2 YYDKDF (reference sequence). Written as DNA, the CDR3 is TGTGCCACCAGCAGAGATACAGGGCCGGGATTTTCACCCCTCCACTTT. Its translation: CATSRDTGPGFSPLHF.